This T cell receptor beta chain appears in the sequencing data of a study of CD8 T cells in ankylosing spondylitis. The CDR3 is 16 amino acids. The V gene's germline CDR1 is SGHRS and CDR2 YFSETQ. The V and J ends lost 4 bases and 0 bases, in that order; junction bases with no gene match: 8. There are many counts of this clonotype. Quantitative 5'-RACE with molecular barcodes was used to make the TCR beta libraries. Each CDR3 protein is one row after TCRdb ran MiXCR on the 5' RACE reads. The sample has around 250,000 distinct CDR3 sequences, about 10% seen once; the top ten hold about 6.8%. The V call is TRBV5-1, the J call TRBJ2-7, with 9 bases that match TRBD1. The sequencing input was blood, either unsorted or a sorted T cell fraction (not recorded which). This TCR came from a male donor with ankylosing spondylitis or in good health (not recorded which). The DNA of the CDR3 is TGCGCCAGCAGCCCAGCCCCACAGGGGGCCTCCTACGAGCAGTACTTC. It is translated as CASSPAPQGASYEQYF.